This T cell receptor (beta chain) was sequenced for a study of OX40 agonist ivuxolimab in advanced cancers. Overall study context: Every patient in dose escalation had hepatocellular carcinoma, melanoma, renal cell or head and neck cancer. General study points: In CD8+ T cells, expanded clones were on average more numerous than in CD4+.

Regarding this clone: What it recognizes is unknown.

Patients with autoimmune history or systemic immunosuppression were excluded. TCRdb's copy holds only in-frame clones and misses some; the assay was immunoSEQ multiplex PCR. This table has roughly 70,000 clones, 75% to 95% appearing once. This CDR3 comprises 12 residues. Germline V CDR1 and CDR2: SGHAT, FQNNGV. The ends were cut back, 2 bases at V and 4 bases at J, with 5 bases in the middle. This rearrangement joins TRBV11-2 to TRBJ1-2; D is unclear. Here the sequenced sample was CD4+ or CD8+ T cells sorted from blood, taken in a trial of the OX40 agonist ivuxolimab. This TCR came from an adult with an advanced solid tumor such as melanoma, head and neck, liver or kidney cancer. CDR3 amino acids: CASSLTTYGYTF. The DNA for the CDR3 is TGTGCCAGCAGCTTAACGACCTATGGCTACACCTTC. Looking up the rest from reference TRBV11-2 and TRBJ1-2 gives the full variable domain: EAGVAQSPRYKIIEKRQSVAFWCNPISGHATLYWYQQILGQGPKLLIQFQNNGVVDDSQLPKDRFSAERLKGVDSTLKIQPAKLEDSAVYLCASSLTTYGYTFGSGTRLTVV.